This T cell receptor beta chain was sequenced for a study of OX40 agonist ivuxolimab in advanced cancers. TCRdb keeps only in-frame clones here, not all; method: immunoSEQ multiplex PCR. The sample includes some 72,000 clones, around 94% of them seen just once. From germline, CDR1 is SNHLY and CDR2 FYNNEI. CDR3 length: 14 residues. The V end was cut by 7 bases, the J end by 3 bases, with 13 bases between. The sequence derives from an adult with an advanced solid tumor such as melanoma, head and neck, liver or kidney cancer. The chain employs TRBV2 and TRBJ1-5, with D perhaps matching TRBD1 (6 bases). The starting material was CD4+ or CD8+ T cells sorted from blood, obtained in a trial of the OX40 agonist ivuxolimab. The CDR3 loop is CASTTDRNNQPQHF. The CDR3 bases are TGTGCCAGCACCACCGACAGGAACAATCAGCCCCAGCATTTT.